Only a few counts were recorded for the clone carrying this TCR beta chain. Germline-derived CDR1 and CDR2 are SGHTA and FQGNSA. V lost 10 bases to trimming and J lost 2 bases, with 16 bases between them. The CDR3 has 14 residues. TCRdb used MiXCR to reprocess the reads, holding one entry per CDR3 protein. The table lists just under 550,000 distinct CDR3 sequences, less than 30% of them singletons. This sample was included in a study of T cell repertoires in cytomegalovirus infection. The chain couples TRBV7-2 to TRBJ2-3; D gene unclear. The source of this sequence is a human donor in good health (CMV status not recorded). Some clones in this sample may be carry-over from other donors' samples. Sequencing was done on a sample of PBMCs. This chain's CDR3 is CATPPGPNTDTQYF. The CDR3 DNA reads as TGTGCCACCCCCCCTGGGCCGAACACAGATACGCAGTATTTT.